This record covers a single T cell receptor beta chain. The CDR3 length is 15 residues. V trimming: 0 bases; J trimming: 6 bases; junction bases outside the gene matches: 1. Germline loops: CDR1 MNHNY, CDR2 SVGAGI (reference sequence). Treatment specified: oral pan-JAK inhibitor, 5-10 mg twice daily. The sample is drawn from a study of CD8+ T cells in alopecia areata. TCR sequencing used cDNA made by reverse transcription of extracted RNA. Using immunoSEQ multiplex PCR, the repertoire was profiled, and TCRdb retains in-frame clones only, with some absent. The sample has fewer than 110,000 clones, 55% to 75% seen once.

The starting material was CD8+ T cells sorted from blood, obtained at approximately week 56, from a patient treated with tofacitinib. The chain links TRBV6-6 to TRBJ2-1; the match to TRBD1 covers 11 bases. The clonotype comes from a human donor with alopecia areata. For the CDR3, the DNA is TGTGCCAGCAGTTACTCCGGGACAGGGGGCAATGAGCAGTTCTTC. Translating it yields CASSYSGTGGNEQFF.